One and the same sample provided the 24 T cell receptor beta chains below, sequenced in a study of tissue T cells after allogeneic stem cell transplantation. Profiling relied on immunoSEQ multiplex PCR, and the TCRdb table lists in-frame clones only, not all of them. The repertoire holds about 3,300 clones, with under 70% as singletons. Sequences were derived from tissue from the right colon, sampled at autopsy. These receptors originate from a male donor older than 55 with lung cancer.

A single count supports this clone. The CDR3 sequence: CASSPNLFEKLFF. The CDR3, as DNA: TGTGCCAGCAGCCCCAACCTATTTGAAAAACTGTTTTTT. The chain is built from TRBV7-9 and TRBJ1-4; unclear D gene. CDR1 SEHNR and CDR2 FQNEAQ come from the germline V gene (reference sequence). The CDR3 covers 13 residues. V was trimmed by 5 bases and J by 7 bases, leaving 11 bases between them. Based on the CDR3 plus reference TRBV7-9 and TRBJ1-4, the full variable domain is DTGVSQNPRHKITKRGQNVTFRCDPISEHNRLYWYRQTLGQGPEFLTYFQNEAQLEKSRLLSDRFSAERPKGSFSTLEIQRTEQGDSAMYLCASSPNLFEKLFFGSGTQLSVL.

The chain uses TRBV7-2 and TRBJ2-7; 8 bases line up with TRBD1. The CDR3 is 16 amino acids. Trimming took 0 bases from V and 3 from J; bases not matched to a gene: 7. Germline V gene data show CDR1 as SGHTA and CDR2 as FQGNSA. As DNA, the CDR3 is TGTGCCAGCAGCTTAGCCTCGACAGGGGTCTACTACGAGCAGTACTTC. It translates to CASSLASTGVYYEQYF.

The V call is TRBV6-2 or TRBV6-3, the J call TRBJ2-7; 8 bases are a match to TRBD1. This CDR3 has 15 amino acids. Losses at the gene ends were 6 bases for V and 5 bases for J; bases not matched to a gene: 12. Germline V gene data show CDR1 as MNHEY and CDR2 as SVGEGT. The CDR3: CASSEGTGRPDEQYF. CDR3 in DNA: TGTGCCAGCAGCGAGGGGACAGGTCGTCCCGACGAGCAGTACTTC.

Only one count was recorded for this clone. The chain is built from TRBV27 and TRBJ1-1; TRBD1 aligns across 7 bases. CDR1 and CDR2 from the germline V gene are MNHEY and SMNVEV (reference sequence). The CDR3 contains 14 residues. V lost 4 bases, J lost 1 base, and 3 bases stayed unmatched. CDR3 region: CASSSQGRNTEAFF. CDR3 DNA sequence: TGTGCCAGCAGTTCACAGGGGAGGAACACTGAAGCTTTCTTT.

By frequency in the sample, this clone is large. The CDR3 sequence is CATSDPAGAGNQPQHF. The CDR3 DNA sequence: TGTGCCACCAGTGACCCCGCGGGGGCGGGCAATCAGCCCCAGCATTTT. The chain has TRBV24-1 and TRBJ1-5; TRBD1 is a possible D gene (6 bases). CDR1 and CDR2 (germline): KGHDR, SFDVKD. V was pared by 4 bases and J by 2 bases, with 14 bases between. The CDR3 length is 16 residues.

This clone was counted a single time. V is TRBV4-1 and J is TRBJ1-5; 7 bases map to TRBD1. J gave up 3 bases and V 0 bases, and 5 bases lay outside the gene matches. Germline V gene lookup returns CDR1 MGHRA and CDR2 YSYEKL. This CDR3 comprises 16 residues. CDR3: CASSQDWGQPNQPQHF. In DNA form, the CDR3 reads TGCGCCAGCAGCCAAGATTGGGGACAGCCCAATCAGCCCCAGCATTTT.

This clone was counted a few times. The V and J genes are TRBV3-1 (or the pseudogene TRBV3-2) and TRBJ1-2; no clear D gene. Trimming left V 1 base short and J 8 bases short, with 17 bases between. There are 15 residues in the CDR3. The V gene's germline CDR1 is LGHDT and CDR2 YNNKEL (reference sequence). The CDR3 DNA sequence: TGTGCCAGCAGCCAAGTTATGAGGGATCGTTGGGGCTACACCTTC. It is translated as CASSQVMRDRWGYTF.

This rearrangement joins TRBV7-2 to TRBJ1-5; D remains ambiguous. V shed 6 bases and J shed 7 bases, with 13 bases lying between them. Germline CDR1 SGHTA, CDR2 FQGNSA. The CDR3 is made up of 13 amino acids. Here the CDR3 reads CASSQNVIQPQHF. CDR3 DNA sequence: TGTGCCAGCAGTCAAAACGTAATCCAGCCCCAGCATTTT.

The CDR3 loop is CASSLTGGMNTGELFF. The CDR3 DNA reads TGTGCCAGCAGCCTGACAGGGGGCATGAACACCGGGGAGCTGTTTTTT. The chain is built from TRBV7-9 and TRBJ2-2, with TRBD1 matching over 10 bases. The V gene's germline CDR1 is SEHNR and CDR2 FQNEAQ (reference sequence). J gave up 1 base and V 5 bases, and 4 bases lay outside the gene matches. The CDR3 totals 16 residues.

The chain recombines TRBV24-1 with TRBJ1-2, with 7 bases fitting TRBD1. Germline V CDR1 and CDR2: KGHDR, SFDVKD. Germline trimming cut 0 bases from V and 5 bases from J; bases unmatched to any gene: 20. The CDR3 runs to 20 residues. The CDR3 DNA reads TGTGCCACCAGTGATTTGGGGTCGGTCCCCCGAATACGGGACAGATATGGCTACACCTTC. It codes for CATSDLGSVPRIRDRYGYTF.

The chain has TRBV6-2 or TRBV6-3 and TRBJ2-3; 7 bases map to TRBD2. CDR3 length: 15 amino acids. Germline CDR1 is MNHEY and CDR2 is SVGEGT. The V and J ends lost 5 bases and 2 bases, in that order; junction bases with no gene match: 7. The CDR3 DNA sequence: TGTGCCAGCAGTAACGGGGAGGGCGACACAGATACGCAGTATTTT. Translation gives CASSNGEGDTDTQYF.

The chain links TRBV18 to TRBJ2-1; 15 bases agree with TRBD2. CDR1 and CDR2 from the germline V gene are KGHSH and LQKENI. The CDR3 sequence is 16 residues long. Trimming removed 1 base from V and 10 bases from J; junction bases left unmatched: 5. Written as DNA, the CDR3 is TGTGCCAGCTCACCACGGACTAGCGGGGGGGCCGGAGAGCAGTTCTTC. Protein sequence: CASSPRTSGGAGEQFF. Using reference TRBV18 and TRBJ2-1 for the parts outside the CDR3, the full variable domain is NAGVMQNPRHLVRRRGQEARLRCSPMKGHSHVYWYRQLPEEGLKFMVYLQKENIIDESGMPKERFSAEFPKEGPSILRIQQVVRGDSAAYFCASSPRTSGGAGEQFFGPGTRLTVL.

This rearrangement joins TRBV2 to TRBJ2-1, with a tentative D call TRBD2 (6 bases). CDR3 size: 16 residues. CDR1 and CDR2 from the germline V gene are SNHLY and FYNNEI. Deletions cut 1 base from V and 3 bases from J, with 13 bases between. CDR3 sequence reads: CASSEVYGAGYNEQFF. DNA of the CDR3: TGTGCCAGCAGTGAAGTTTACGGAGCGGGCTACAATGAGCAGTTCTTC.

The chain links TRBV19 to TRBJ1-5; D is unresolved. CDR3 length: 12 amino acids. Germline V gene lookup returns CDR1 LNHDA and CDR2 SQIVND (reference sequence). V lost 6 bases and J 6 bases, leaving 9 bases between the germline ends. The CDR3 loop reads CASREKGQPQHF. The CDR3 DNA reads as TGTGCCAGTAGGGAGAAGGGTCAGCCCCAGCATTTT.

J is TRBJ2-1 and V is TRBV7-2; TRBD2 agrees at 9 bases. This CDR3 has 15 amino acids. Germline V CDR1 and CDR2: SGHTA, FQGNSA. The ends lost 3 bases at V and 7 bases at J; junction bases unmatched: 7. In DNA, the CDR3 is TGTGCCAGCAGCTTTCCTAGCGGGATGAAGAATGAGCAGTTCTTC. Translation gives CASSFPSGMKNEQFF.

The rearrangement links TRBV5-4 to TRBJ2-3; D tentatively fits TRBD1 or TRBD2 (5 bases each). V lost 2 bases and J lost 1, with 8 bases in between. CDR1 is SGHNT and CDR2 is YYREEE in the germline V gene (reference sequence). This CDR3 is built from 14 residues. CDR3 residues: CASSLRGGTDTQYF. The CDR3, as DNA: TGTGCCAGCAGCTTACGAGGGGGCACAGATACGCAGTATTTT.

This clone was found once. The rearrangement uses TRBV10-1 and TRBJ2-3; D is ambiguous. The CDR3 has 15 residues. Trimming left V 8 bases short and J 0 bases short, with 15 bases between. Germline V lookup: CDR1 WNHNN, CDR2 SYGVQD (reference sequence). The CDR3 sequence: CASPYPGKSTDTQYF. The CDR3 DNA is TGCGCCAGCCCATATCCGGGTAAAAGCACAGATACGCAGTATTTT.

In this sample, this clone turned up a few times. The chain joins TRBV15 to TRBJ2-7; perhaps TRBD1 as D (6 bases). The CDR3 has 14 residues. The germline V gene has CDR1 LNHNV and CDR2 YYDKDF (reference sequence). V dropped 3 bases and J dropped 2 bases, with 11 bases sitting between them. CDR3 protein: CATSSTGQPYEQYF. The CDR3 region has the DNA TGTGCCACCAGCAGTACAGGGCAGCCCTACGAGCAGTACTTC.

The chain uses TRBV5-1 and TRBJ2-2, with 9 nucleotides matching TRBD1. CDR1 is SGHRS and CDR2 is YFSETQ in the germline V gene. The ends lost 4 bases at V and 4 bases at J; junction bases unmatched: 5. The CDR3 is made up of 15 amino acids. This chain's CDR3 is CASSIGQGSTGELFF. CDR3 bases: TGCGCCAGCAGCATAGGACAGGGGTCCACCGGGGAGCTGTTTTTT.

V usage is TRBV27 and J usage is TRBJ2-7; no reliable D call. The V and J ends lost 6 bases and 5 bases respectively, with 17 bases between them. The CDR3 covers 14 residues. Germline lookup yields CDR1 MNHEY and CDR2 SMNVEV (reference sequence). The chain's CDR3 is CASRERYEAHEQYF. For the CDR3, the DNA is TGTGCCAGCAGGGAACGCTATGAGGCACACGAGCAGTACTTC.

The V call is TRBV20-1, the J call TRBJ2-3; D is undetermined. Trimming took 3 bases from V and 0 from J, leaving 10 bases between them. Per germline, CDR1 DFQATT and CDR2 SNEGSKA (reference sequence). The CDR3 totals 14 residues. The CDR3 protein is CSASEAASTDTQYF. As DNA, the CDR3 is TGCAGTGCTAGTGAGGCTGCTAGCACAGATACGCAGTATTTT.

This clone was observed a few times. V and J are TRBV19 and TRBJ2-6; D is unresolved. The CDR3 has 15 residues. CDR1 and CDR2 from the germline V gene are LNHDA and SQIVND (reference sequence). The germline V and J ends were trimmed by 3 bases and 2 bases, with 8 bases remaining between them. The CDR3 loop reads CASSIGPTGANVLTF. CDR3 nucleotides: TGTGCCAGTAGTATTGGTCCGACTGGGGCCAACGTCCTGACTTTC.

The chain uses TRBV27 and TRBJ2-3, with TRBD2 identical over 13 bases. V shed 3 bases, J shed 10 bases, and the junction held 7 bases outside the gene matches. Germline V gene lookup returns CDR1 MNHEY and CDR2 SMNVEV (reference sequence). The CDR3 covers 15 residues. Written as DNA, the CDR3 is TGTGCCAGCAGTTTTGCGACTAGCGGGGGGAAGGCGCAGTATTTT. Translating it yields CASSFATSGGKAQYF.

V usage is TRBV11-2 and J usage is TRBJ2-5; D is possibly TRBD1 (6 bases). V lost 1 base, J lost 5 bases, and 17 bases lay in between. Germline V CDR1 and CDR2: SGHAT, FQNNGV. The CDR3 consists of 16 residues. DNA for the CDR3: TGTGCCAGCAGCTTAGCGCTGGGGGCTGTTGTGGAGACCCAGTACTTC. Translating it yields CASSLALGAVVETQYF.